What follows is one TCR beta chain and its context. The antigen remains unidentified. This entry is derived from a study of cytomegalovirus exposure and HLA in healthy donors. Study-level points and caveats: The authors later linked a missense DCLRE1C variant to TCR beta V- and J-gene trimming. It was assumed in the presence/absence analyses that sequencing depth was roughly uniform across donors. One later analysis reportedly identified an Asian-associated ancestry cluster that showed fewer N-insertions than the roughly 600-donor mean.

PCR used 60 Vbeta primers and 13 Jbeta primers. Sequencing used immunoSEQ multiplex PCR; TCRdb keeps in-frame clones, though not all of them. The sample holds 160,000 or so clones, approximately 80% seen once. Input material: PBMCs. This receptor was taken from a man between 60 and 75 years old in good health and CMV-seronegative.

The CDR3: CASCSSGRAIGDEQFF. In nucleotides, the CDR3 is TGTGCCAGCTGCAGTAGCGGGAGGGCCATAGGGGATGAGCAGTTCTTC. The V gene is TRBV18, the J gene TRBJ2-1; 11 bases match TRBD2. Germline V gives CDR1 KGHSH, CDR2 LQKENI. V shed 7 bases, J shed 8 bases, and the junction held 13 bases outside the gene matches. The CDR3 totals 16 residues.